Listed here are 12 T cell receptor beta chains from one sample, sequenced in a study of glioma-infiltrating T cells. Using RNA template, CDR3s of TCR alpha and beta were amplified with iRepertoire arm-PCR. TCRdb analysed the multiplex PCR reads with MiXCR anew, one entry per CDR3 protein. The sample lists about 110,000 distinct CDR3 sequences, 25% seen once, with under 45% in the top ten. The sequenced sample consisted of glioma tissue, nonneoplastic brain tissue, or PBMCs (not recorded which). The source of these receptors is a human donor with low-grade glioma or glioblastoma, undergoing nonglioma brain surgery, or in good health (not recorded which).

Only a few counts were recorded for this clonotype. V is TRBV7-3 and J is TRBJ2-1; 7 nucleotides line up with TRBD2. The CDR3 is made up of 15 amino acids. Germline lookup yields CDR1 SGHTA and CDR2 FQGTGA. The V gene end was trimmed by 2 bases and the J gene end by 10 bases; junction bases not matched to a gene: 11. The CDR3 DNA is TGTGCCAGCAGCTTAGGGGTTGCGGGAGCCCGGGAGCAGTTCTTC. This sequence encodes CASSLGVAGAREQFF.

CDR3 amino acids: CASSLLESGELFF. The CDR3 DNA reads as TGTGCCAGCAGTTTACTCGAAAGCGGGGAGCTGTTTTTT. This chain uses TRBV12-3 or TRBV12-4 with TRBJ2-2; no clear D gene. This CDR3 has 13 amino acids. Trimming pared 2 bases from V and 7 bases from J, leaving 8 bases between.

Concerning this clonotype itself: This may come from a read error, since a much larger clone is one base off. This chain joins TRBV6-1 and TRBJ1-4; 9 bases agree with TRBD1. Germline V gene lookup returns CDR1 MNHNS and CDR2 SASEGT. The CDR3 is 15 amino acids. In nucleotides, the CDR3 is TGTGCCAGCAGGTCACAGGGGGCGGCTAATAAAAAACTGTTTTTT. Translated, it gives CASRSQGAANKKLFF.

This clonotype has at least ten counts. This chain links TRBV12-3 or TRBV12-4 with TRBJ2-1; 8 bases map to TRBD1. Trimming cost V 5 bases and J 7 bases; bases outside gene matches: 10. The CDR3 is 15 residues long. CDR3 in DNA: TGTGCCAGCAGTGTTGACGGACAGGGAAAGAATGAGCAGTTCTTC. This codes for CASSVDGQGKNEQFF.

This clonotype occurred many times. The chain employs TRBV7-3 and TRBJ2-2; D is unresolved. This CDR3 contains 15 residues. Germline V gene sequence: CDR1 SGHTA, CDR2 FQGTGA. V dropped 5 bases and J dropped 5 bases, with 15 bases sitting between them. The CDR3 is CASSPMTGETGELFF. For the CDR3, the DNA is TGTGCCAGCAGCCCTATGACCGGAGAGACCGGGGAGCTGTTTTTT.

This clonotype was seen many times. V usage is TRBV6-6 and J usage is TRBJ1-1, with unresolved D. Looked up from germline, CDR1 is MNHNY and CDR2 is SVGAGI (reference sequence). V lost 5 bases and J lost 5, with 12 bases in between. There are 13 residues in the CDR3. The chain's CDR3 is CASSQLGGTEAFF. The CDR3 DNA reads TGTGCCAGCAGTCAGCTCGGAGGAACTGAAGCTTTCTTT.

On this clonotype itself: A much larger clone differs from this one at a single base, so this may be a read error. The chain employs TRBV4-1 and TRBJ2-7; 8 bases are a match to TRBD1. The V gene end was trimmed by 2 bases and the J gene end by 5 bases; junction bases not matched to a gene: 8. Germline lookup yields CDR1 MGHRA and CDR2 YSYEKL. The CDR3 loop spans 15 amino acids. The CDR3 DNA reads as TGCGCCAGCAGCCAATCCGACAGGGGAGAGGACGAGCAGTACTTC. Translated: CASSQSDRGEDEQYF.

This clonotype was seen many times. The gene calls are TRBV29-1 and TRBJ2-1; D is perhaps TRBD1 or TRBD2 (6 bases each). V shed 7 bases and J shed 3 bases, with 13 bases lying between them. Germline lookup yields CDR1 SQVTM and CDR2 ANQGSEA. CDR3 size: 13 residues. This CDR3 is CSGGGLSYNEQFF. CDR3 coding DNA: TGCAGCGGAGGGGGGTTAAGCTACAATGAGCAGTTCTTC.

This clonotype was counted only a few times. The CDR3 protein is CASSSTGNTDTQYF. The CDR3 DNA is TGTGCCAGCAGTTCGACTGGAAACACAGATACGCAGTATTTT. The chain uses TRBV2 and TRBJ2-3; D is uncertain. The germline V and J ends were trimmed by 5 bases and 2 bases, with 11 bases remaining between them. The CDR3 runs 14 residues. Per germline, CDR1 SNHLY and CDR2 FYNNEI.

The table lists this clonotype with many counts. The rearrangement joins TRBV7-8 to TRBJ1-3; possible D gene TRBD1, 6 bases. Trimming removed 6 bases from V and 4 bases from J, with 16 bases in between. The CDR3 has 15 amino acids. Per the germline V gene, CDR1 is SGHVS and CDR2 is FQNEAQ. The CDR3 sequence: CASRQSGQIGNTIYF. CDR3 sequence (DNA): TGTGCCAGCAGACAGTCTGGACAGATCGGAAACACCATATATTTT.

This clonotype was seen more than once but under ten times. The CDR3 DNA follows: TGTGCCAGCAGCCTCCGAATCAGGGGTGGCGAGCAGTACTTC. This codes for CASSLRIRGGEQYF. This chain joins TRBV14 and TRBJ2-7; weak D call: TRBD1 (6 bases). The CDR3 spans 14 residues. Germline assignment: CDR1 SGHDN and CDR2 FVKESK. Trimming took 4 bases from V and 6 from J, leaving 16 bases between them.

There are a few counts of this clonotype. CDR3 protein: CASSDGQATYSNQPQHF. The DNA of the CDR3 is TGTGCCAGCAGCGATGGACAGGCGACGTATAGCAATCAGCCCCAGCATTTT. The chain couples TRBV4-2 to TRBJ1-5; 7 bases are shared with TRBD1. Germline CDR1 LGHNA, CDR2 YNFKEQ. This CDR3 has 17 amino acids. Trimming took 5 bases from V and 0 from J; bases not matched to a gene: 10.